This record concerns one T cell receptor (beta chain) sequence. This clonotype was seen many times. What antigen it recognizes has not been identified. Base qualities are not at hand, and no much larger clone is one base apart. Receptor amplification or capture employed multiplex PCR. TCRdb names Illumina HiSeq 4000 as the instrument used. To build TCR beta libraries, CDR3 regions were amplified by Arm-PCR using iRepertoire HTBI primers. PCR products were gel purified before sequencing. The original methods were these. Across samples, about 63 TRBV and 13 to 15 TRBJ segments were identified and used for gene usage analysis of CDR3 amino acid clonotypes. COPE and FqMerger were used to merge filtered high-quality paired reads into contigs. BLAST was used to align contigs to the IMGT TRBV, TRBD and TRBJ reference genes, and CDR3 was defined following IMGT. Highly expanded clones were defined as clonotypes with a frequency above 0.1%. Shannon entropy served as the measure of repertoire diversity, while the Gini coefficient captured V-J evenness. A clonotype was considered public if more than one individual shared it. TCRdb cleaned the public reads at Q25 with fastp, built clones with MiXCR and kept in-frame beta chains. Rows with a matching CDR3 protein are joined into one entry that keeps the most common DNA and genes. These V and J calls originate from TCRdb's pipeline instead of the authors' own analysis. The sample contains 450,000 to 500,000 distinct CDR3 sequences, around 15% of them found a single time. The ten largest account for over 9% of the sample.

These data are taken from a study of regulatory T cells in long-lasting Graves disease (dated by TCRdb to the early 2020s). For the study in its entirety: Patients with newly diagnosed Graves' disease had been on antithyroid drugs for under 3 months. The study took place in China and was registered as a clinical trial. Persistent Graves' disease patients were compared with newly diagnosed Graves' disease patients by peripheral blood TCR sequencing and RNA sequencing. TCR sequencing covered about 13 persistent and approximately 20 newly diagnosed Graves' disease patients, around 33 samples in total. Overall study results and their limits: Persistent Graves' disease patients showed lower TCR Shannon entropy and fewer highly expanded clones than newly diagnosed patients, suggesting clonal expansion. More public clonotypes were shared among persistent patients (more than 2,500) than among newly diagnosed patients (under 1,000). Peripheral blood alone was examined, since thyroid tissue, which constituted the primary lesion, could not be accessed. The small sample size was acknowledged by the authors as a limitation that may reduce accuracy. Preferential use of TRBV28, TRBJ1-2 and TRBJ2-5 was observed in persistent disease, whereas TRBV20-1 and TRBJ2-1 were favored in newly diagnosed disease. Sequencing and analysis were limited to the TCR beta chain.

CDR1 and CDR2 were assigned from the germline V gene as SGHRS and YFSETQ. Measured from the cysteine to the phenylalanine, the CDR3 is 15 residues long. Only the CDR3 portion is preserved as DNA: 45 bases, with reading frame beginning at the first base. V and J are truncated by 4 bases and 0 bases respectively, leaving an intervening sequence of 12 bases. The time point label of this sample denotes: newly diagnosed GD, antithyroid drugs for less than 3 months. For both TCR sequencing and RNA sequencing, RNA was extracted from PBMCs using TRIzol. The diagnosis of Graves' disease was made according to American Thyroid Association guidelines. Patients for the study were recruited at an endocrinology department in Xi'an, China. Each patient gave roughly 10 milliliters of peripheral blood, collected in an EDTA anticoagulant tube. Ficoll Paque Plus density gradient separation was used to isolate PBMCs, and no additional T cell sorting was done. An Agilent 2100 Bioanalyzer and agarose gel were used to check RNA quality, and a NanoDrop 2000 was used to measure RNA concentration.

These data were also filed under a second study, of T cells in Graves' hyperthyroidism and ophthalmopathy. The second study's paper adds: Stable Graves' hyperthyroidism was defined as the absence of progression to ophthalmopathy over 18 months of follow-up. The hyperthyroidism patients were between 18 and 65 years old and newly diagnosed, with a disease duration of less than 2 months. Exclusion was applied to patients with uncontrolled infections, other autoimmune diseases, pregnancy or lactation. Diagnoses relied on clinical symptoms, serum thyroxine and TRAb, thyroid ultrasound and orbital computed tomography. For the first round of RT-PCR on the TCR CDR3, the HTBI primer set was used together with the Qiagen OneStep RT-PCR kit. Blood samples also contained most of the expanded thyroid clonotypes (frequency above 0.001), which suggests that blood repertoires may reflect thyroid immune responses. Ophthalmopathy was separated from stable hyperthyroidism by a 13 V-J signature model, with about 88% sensitivity and roughly 81% specificity obtained in cross-validation and 80%/75% obtained in testing. In validation, the model predicted progression to ophthalmopathy with 60% to 71% sensitivity and roughly 75% specificity, a median of 6.5 months before onset. To identify TCR V-J signatures that set the groups apart, the researchers used a discovery cohort of approximately 98 patients, made up of around 40 with Graves' ophthalmopathy and 57 with stable Graves' hyperthyroidism. Whether ophthalmopathy could be predicted prospectively was tested in an independent validation cohort made up of 18 to 20 hyperthyroidism patients plus 17 patients who later progressed to ophthalmopathy. For training and testing, the 80 to 100 patients in the discovery cohort were randomly divided in a 7:3 ratio. Thyroid tissue and blood T-cell repertoires from six Graves' hyperthyroidism patients were also compared in the study. After blood sampling, hyperthyroidism patients were treated with methimazole at a starting dose of 30 mg daily, and ophthalmopathy patients were treated with high-dose intravenous methylprednisolone. A second multiplex PCR round built the libraries, followed by size selection and purification. Libraries were sequenced paired-end with 100 bp reads on an Illumina HiSeq2000. SOAPnuke was used to process the raw data, with reads discarded if the reads contained adapters or uncalled bases, had a mean Phred below 15, or lacked an exact constant-primer or identifier match. COPE v1.2.5 was used to merge the high-quality paired reads, and each unique nucleotide sequence was defined as a clonotype. Clonotypes were aligned to IMGT TRBV, TRBD and TRBJ reference segments using MiTCR v1.1. The analysis included only V-J combinations with a frequency above 0.0001, which together covered around 99% of the repertoires. A TCS score was defined as the ratio between F50 (clonal expansion) and ExV (chaos), using BLOSUM62-based TCRdist between CDR3 peptides within each V-J. Welch's t-statistics and random forest reduced 450 to 600 V-J features to 13, which were used in a naive Bayes classifier (R e1071). No statistical method was used to fix the sample size in advance, and group allocation was not hidden from the investigators. According to the paper, TCR Vbeta CDR3 sequencing was carried out on approximately 140 peripheral blood samples, which came from under 50 ophthalmopathy, around 74 hyperthyroidism and about 17 progressor patients.

This sequence uses TRBV5-1 and TRBJ2-3, with TRBD2 perhaps the D gene, on 6 matching bases. The source is a man aged 40-49 years with Graves disease. Donor details come from another sample of the same person, matched by shared clones. The sequencing used peripheral blood mononuclear cells (PBMCs), collected at new diagnosis, from a patient treated with antithyroid drugs. This receptor has the CDR3 CASSPGLTSTDTQYF. The sequence in DNA is TGCGCCAGCAGCCCGGGACTTACAAGCACAGATACGCAGTATTTT.